The present TCR delta chain was sequenced within a study of gammadelta T cells in human blood (dated by TCRdb to about 2020). The CDR3 spans 21 residues, from the cysteine through the phenylalanine. The DNA shown is the 63-base CDR3, in frame from base 1. Based on the germline V gene, the CDR1 and CDR2 sequences are GEAIGNYY and EKD. The full study reports these points: The study reported that microbial exposure appeared to drive polyclonal expansion of innate gamma-delta T cells immediately after birth.

The method was RT-PCR. The listed sequencing device is Illumina MiSeq. TCRdb reanalyzed the public reads with the CATT caller, and identical DNA sequences were merged afterwards. The sample yields hundreds of delta-chain clones; over 60% were counted once. The ten largest clones add up to around 28% of the sample. On this clone itself: Its antigen is currently not known. A single base is all that separates this from a far larger clone, so a read error is likely.

Sequenced sample: Vgamma9Vdelta2 gamma-delta T cells from adult blood. The chain is assembled from TRDV2 and TRDJ3; a stretch of 11 junction bases matches TRDD3. This receptor was obtained from a human donor. CDR3 loop: CACDTVAGGYSGSWDTGQMFF. The nucleotides read TGTGCCTGTGACACCGTCGCTGGGGGATACTCAGGCTCCTGGGACACCGGACAGATGTTTTTC.